These 9 T cell receptor beta chains were all obtained from the same sample, sequenced in a study of shared clonotypes between healthy human individuals. Method: immunoSEQ multiplex PCR; TCRdb's copy keeps in-frame clones and lacks some. The sample has 2 million to 2.5 million clones, approximately 90% seen once; the top ten hold approximately 0.41%. The sequencing input was naive CD4+ T cells from PBMCs. The subset denotes: CD45RA+ positively selected. The receptors derive from a young man in good health. Some clones in this sample may be carry-over from other donors' samples.

The chain links TRBV6-1 to TRBJ2-2; D is unclear. CDR3 length: 15 residues. Germline V CDR1 and CDR2: MNHNS, SASEGT. Trimming stripped 4 bases from V and 3 bases from J, with 12 bases between. The CDR3 coding sequence is TGTGCCAGCAGTGCAGACGCGGATCACACCGGGGAGCTGTTTTTT. Its translation: CASSADADHTGELFF.

J is TRBJ1-3 and V is TRBV4-1; the match to TRBD1 covers 9 bases. Germline V CDR1 and CDR2: MGHRA, YSYEKL. V was pared by 1 base and J by 3 bases, with 4 bases of the junction left unmatched. The CDR3 is made up of 16 amino acids. CDR3 in DNA: TGCGCCAGCAGCCAAGGGGACAGGGTTAGTGGAAACACCATATATTTT. Translating gives CASSQGDRVSGNTIYF.

The chain uses TRBV2 and TRBJ2-7; no clear D gene. From germline, CDR1 is SNHLY and CDR2 FYNNEI. V was clipped by 8 bases and J by 6 bases, with 20 bases between them. The CDR3 length is 14 residues. In DNA form, the CDR3 reads TGTGCCAGCCGATCCCCCACCCCAGGTCGCGAGCAGTACTTC. It is translated as CASRSPTPGREQYF.

The J gene is TRBJ2-7, the V gene TRBV5-1; D call uncertain. Trimming cost V 2 bases and J 4 bases, with 4 bases left between them. The CDR3 consists of 11 residues. Germline V gene lookup returns CDR1 SGHRS and CDR2 YFSETQ. Here the CDR3 reads CASSFEYEQYF. The CDR3 coding sequence is TGCGCCAGCAGCTTCGAATACGAGCAGTACTTC.

The chain joins TRBV4-3 to TRBJ2-2; possible D gene TRBD2, 6 bases. Trimming removed 0 bases from V and 6 bases from J, with 14 bases in between. Germline CDR1 LGHNA, CDR2 YSLEER. The CDR3 length is 16 residues. The CDR3 bases are TGCGCCAGCAGCCAAGACCGGGGGACCTTACCCGGGGAGCTGTTTTTT. Protein sequence: CASSQDRGTLPGELFF.

The J gene is TRBJ2-3, the V gene TRBV30; 9 bases agree with TRBD1. This CDR3 contains 14 residues. From germline, CDR1 is GTSNPN and CDR2 SVGIG (reference sequence). V dropped 4 bases and J dropped 6; count of bases not matched to a gene: 8. DNA of the CDR3: TGTGCCTGGAACGGGGGACAGGGACGGGATACGCAGTATTTT. As protein: CAWNGGQGRDTQYF.

This clone was seen only once. V usage is TRBV5-1 and J usage is TRBJ1-2, with 9 bases fitting TRBD1. Germline CDR1 reads SGHRS; CDR2 reads YFSETQ. The V and J ends lost 1 base and 6 bases, in that order; junction bases with no gene match: 4. The CDR3 totals 14 residues. The CDR3 here is CASSLTGGSDGYTF. The CDR3 DNA reads TGCGCCAGCAGCTTGACAGGGGGCTCGGATGGCTACACCTTC.

V usage is TRBV6-5 and J usage is TRBJ2-1, with 7 bases fitting TRBD2. Unmatched junction bases numbered 8, after V lost 6 bases and J lost 6 bases. Germline CDR1 and CDR2: MNHEY and SVGAGI. This CDR3 has 14 amino acids. The CDR3 DNA reads TGTGCCAGCAGCCGGGACTATTTGACCAATGAGCAGTTCTTC. Translation gives CASSRDYLTNEQFF.

The chain joins TRBV15 to TRBJ2-1, with TRBD1 matching 10 bases. Germline-derived CDR1 and CDR2 are LNHNV and YYDKDF (reference sequence). The CDR3 extends over 16 amino acids. Unmatched junction bases numbered 6, after V lost 0 bases and J lost 7 bases. The CDR3 bases are TGTGCCACCAGCAGAGATCGAGGACAGGGGGTAAATGAGCAGTTCTTC. Encoded protein: CATSRDRGQGVNEQFF.